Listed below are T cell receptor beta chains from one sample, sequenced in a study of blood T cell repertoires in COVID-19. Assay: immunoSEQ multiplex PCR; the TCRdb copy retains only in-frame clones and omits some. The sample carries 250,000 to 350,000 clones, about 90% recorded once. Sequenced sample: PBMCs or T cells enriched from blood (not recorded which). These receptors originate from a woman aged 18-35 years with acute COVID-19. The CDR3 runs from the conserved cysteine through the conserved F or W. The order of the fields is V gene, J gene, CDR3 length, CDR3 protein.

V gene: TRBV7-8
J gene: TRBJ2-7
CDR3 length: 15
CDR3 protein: CASSLGGGLRREQYF

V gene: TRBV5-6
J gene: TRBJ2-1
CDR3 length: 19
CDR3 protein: CASSLLAGGPLNSYNEQFF

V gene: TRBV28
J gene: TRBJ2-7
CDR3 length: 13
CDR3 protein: CASTDSYAYEQYF

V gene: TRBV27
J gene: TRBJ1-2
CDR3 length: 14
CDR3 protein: CASRSYQGDYGYTF

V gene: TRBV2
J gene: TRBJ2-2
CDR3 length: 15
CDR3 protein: CASIRGGRDTGELFF

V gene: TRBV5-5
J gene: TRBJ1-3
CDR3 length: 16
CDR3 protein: CASSFGAVTSGNTIYF

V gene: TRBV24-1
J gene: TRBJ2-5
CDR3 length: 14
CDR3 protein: CATSDFGTQETQYF

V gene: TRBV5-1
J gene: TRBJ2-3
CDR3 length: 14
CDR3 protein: CATSQERSTDTQYF

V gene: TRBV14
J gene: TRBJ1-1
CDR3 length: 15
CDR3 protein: CASSEGQGMNTEAFF

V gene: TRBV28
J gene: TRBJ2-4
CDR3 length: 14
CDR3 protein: CASRRQGGANIQYF

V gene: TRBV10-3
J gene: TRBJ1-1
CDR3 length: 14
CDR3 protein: CAISEGSGNTEAFF

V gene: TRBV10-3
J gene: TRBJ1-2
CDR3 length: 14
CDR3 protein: CAISEGTGDPGYTF

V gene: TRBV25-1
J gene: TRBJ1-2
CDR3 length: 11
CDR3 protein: CASSEFEGYTF

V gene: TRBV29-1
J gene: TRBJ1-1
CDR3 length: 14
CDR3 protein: CSVEDTRQTAEAFF

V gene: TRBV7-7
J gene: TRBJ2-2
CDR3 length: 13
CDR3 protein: CASSPGYTGELFF

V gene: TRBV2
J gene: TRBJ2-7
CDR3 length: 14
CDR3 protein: CASSEAPLAYEQYF